The clone carrying this T cell receptor (beta chain) was recorded a few times. This sequence may be a read error, since a much larger clone differs from it by one base. CDR1 SGHNT and CDR2 YENEEA come from the germline V gene. V shed 2 bases and J 2 bases; nucleotides not matched to a gene: 6. The CDR3 has 16 amino acids. These data are taken from a study of metastatic and nonmetastatic thyroid tumors. Study-wide context: Repertoire data that came from the blood and tumor or nodule tissue of malignant and benign thyroid patients were compared.

TCRdb re-called clones from the PCR reads using MiXCR. In the table there are 35,000 to 40,000 clones, 20% of which are singletons. Thyroid surgery took place with no prior treatment in any patient. V gene TRBV11-3 combines with J gene TRBJ2-5, with 9 bases that match TRBD2. The specimen sequenced was blood. This TCR came from a female donor with papillary thyroid cancer or a benign thyroid nodule (not recorded which). Some clones in this sample may be carry-over from other donors' samples. CDR3 nucleotide sequence: TGTGCCAGCAGCTTATCGGCGACTAGCGGACAAGAGACCCAGTACTTC. This gives the protein CASSLSATSGQETQYF.